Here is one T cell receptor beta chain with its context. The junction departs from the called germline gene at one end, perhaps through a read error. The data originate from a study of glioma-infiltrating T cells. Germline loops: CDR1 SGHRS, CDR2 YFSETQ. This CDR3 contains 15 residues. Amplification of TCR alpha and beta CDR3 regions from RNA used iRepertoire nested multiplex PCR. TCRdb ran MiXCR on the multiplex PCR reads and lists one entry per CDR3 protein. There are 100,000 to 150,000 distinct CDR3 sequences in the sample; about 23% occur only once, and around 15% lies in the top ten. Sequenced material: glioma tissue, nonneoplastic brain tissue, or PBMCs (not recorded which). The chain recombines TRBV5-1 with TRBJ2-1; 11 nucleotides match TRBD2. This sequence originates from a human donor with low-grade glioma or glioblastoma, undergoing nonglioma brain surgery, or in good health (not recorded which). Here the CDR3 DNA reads TGCGACAGCAGCTTGTTAGGCCTAGCGGGAGGTGAGCAGTTCTTC. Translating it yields CDSSLLGLAGGEQFF.